Below, 27 T cell receptor beta chains from the same sample are listed, as sequenced in a study of T cells after yellow fever vaccination. TCRdb used MiXCR to reprocess the 5' RACE reads, holding one entry per CDR3 protein. The sample carries a few hundred thousand distinct CDR3 sequences, about 19% recorded once. The source material was PBMCs, sampled 15 days after the yellow fever booster vaccination. Receptors originate from a young man who received the YFV17D yellow fever vaccine.

V usage is TRBV9 and J usage is TRBJ2-3, with a weak D call TRBD2 (5 bases). The CDR3 totals 15 residues. Germline V lookup: CDR1 SGDLS, CDR2 YYNGEE. V was clipped by 0 bases and J by 0 bases, with 8 bases between them. The CDR3 here is CASSVERSSTDTQYF. The CDR3, as DNA: TGTGCCAGCAGCGTAGAGCGGAGTAGCACAGATACGCAGTATTTT.

This clonotype was recorded a few times. The gene calls are TRBV6-2 or TRBV6-3 and TRBJ2-7, with 9 bases identical to TRBD2. The CDR3 spans 13 residues. The germline gives CDR1 MNHEY, CDR2 SVGEGT. V dropped 8 bases and J dropped 6; count of bases not matched to a gene: 8. The CDR3: CASGVAGVSEQYF. The CDR3 nucleotides are TGTGCCAGCGGAGTAGCGGGAGTGAGCGAGCAGTACTTC.

This rearrangement joins TRBV29-1 to TRBJ2-1; tentative D call: TRBD1 (6 bases). The V end was cut by 5 bases, the J end by 2 bases, with 13 bases between. Germline V gives CDR1 SQVTM, CDR2 ANQGSEA. The CDR3 length is 14 residues. This CDR3 is CSVLSDRPYNEQFF. In DNA form, the CDR3 reads TGCAGCGTTTTGTCGGACAGACCCTACAATGAGCAGTTCTTC.

This clonotype was recorded a few times. This chain joins TRBV4-3 and TRBJ2-7; D unresolved. The CDR3 has 14 residues. V lost 0 bases and J 0 bases, leaving 6 bases between the germline ends. Germline V gene sequence: CDR1 LGHNA, CDR2 YSLEER. CDR3 in amino acids: CASSQDPSSYEQYF. The CDR3 nucleotides read TGCGCCAGCAGCCAAGACCCCAGCTCCTACGAGCAGTACTTC.

This clonotype was counted ten times or more. The CDR3 reads CASNGGGEAYEQYF. In DNA form, the CDR3 reads TGTGCCAGCAATGGGGGCGGGGAGGCCTACGAGCAGTACTTC. The chain carries TRBV28 and TRBJ2-7, with D tentatively TRBD1 or TRBD2 (6 bases each). The germline V and J ends were trimmed by 7 bases and 2 bases, with 15 bases remaining between them. Germline loops: CDR1 MDHEN, CDR2 SYDVKM. The CDR3 runs to 14 residues.

This clonotype was counted only a few times. The chain joins TRBV12-3 or TRBV12-4 to TRBJ2-2; D is undetermined. The V end lost 2 bases, the J end lost 8 bases, and 6 bases lay between the germline ends. The CDR3 contains 12 residues. The CDR3 region has the DNA TGTGCCAGCAGTTTATGGGCAGGGGAGCTGTTTTTT. This sequence encodes CASSLWAGELFF.

The J gene is TRBJ1-1, the V gene TRBV5-5; D remains unclear. CDR1 is SGHKS and CDR2 is YYEKEE in the germline V gene (reference sequence). This CDR3 spans 15 amino acids. Trimming took 4 bases from V and 1 from J, leaving 14 bases between them. CDR3 sequence reads: CASSEIRPANTEAFF. CDR3 bases: TGTGCCAGCAGCGAGATTCGGCCAGCGAACACTGAAGCTTTCTTT.

In DNA, the CDR3 is TGTGCCTTGGGCATTGAGCAGTTCTTC. Residues: CALGIEQFF. The chain couples TRBV12-3 or TRBV12-4 to TRBJ2-1; D is unresolved. Trimming removed 11 bases from V and 9 bases from J, with 8 bases in between. The CDR3 sequence is 9 residues long.

The chain joins TRBV4-3 to TRBJ2-1; 12 nucleotides agree with TRBD2. Germline V gene sequence: CDR1 LGHNA, CDR2 YSLEER. The CDR3 has 16 amino acids. V was pared by 1 base and J by 8 bases, with 6 bases of the junction left unmatched. In DNA form, the CDR3 reads TGCGCCAGCAGCCAAGTCCTAGCGGGAGGGCCTTATGAGCAGTTCTTC. It encodes CASSQVLAGGPYEQFF.

Many counts were recorded for this clonotype. This chain uses TRBV20-1 with TRBJ2-7, with D possibly being TRBD1 or TRBD2 (5 bases each). The V end lost 5 bases, the J end lost 7 bases, and 12 bases lay between the germline ends. The CDR3 contains 11 residues. Per germline, CDR1 DFQATT and CDR2 SNEGSKA (reference sequence). CDR3 sequence: CSALGDGEQYF. The CDR3, as DNA: TGCAGTGCTCTGGGGGACGGTGAGCAGTACTTC.

In this sample, this clonotype turned up a few times. The genes are TRBV20-1 and TRBJ1-4; TRBD1 matches 9 bases. V trimming: 6 bases; J trimming: 7 bases; junction bases outside the gene matches: 12. The CDR3 extends over 15 amino acids. Germline CDR1 is DFQATT and CDR2 is SNEGSKA (reference sequence). Here the CDR3 reads CSASTPGQGSEKLFF. The DNA of the CDR3 is TGCAGTGCATCAACCCCGGGACAGGGCTCTGAAAAACTGTTTTTT.

The V gene is TRBV14, the J gene TRBJ2-7; tentatively, D is TRBD2 (6 bases). The germline V gene has CDR1 SGHDN and CDR2 FVKESK. The length of the CDR3 is 16 residues. The V end was cut by 4 bases, the J end by 7 bases, with 23 bases between. CDR3 sequence (DNA): TGTGCCAGCAGCCGAAGTTTGCTAGCGCTCGGTCGGGAGCAGTACTTC. As protein: CASSRSLLALGREQYF.

The chain has TRBV5-6 and TRBJ1-6; D unresolved. Per germline, CDR1 SGHDT and CDR2 YYEEEE. The germline V and J ends were trimmed by 2 bases and 8 bases, with 11 bases remaining between them. The CDR3 totals 14 residues. The CDR3: CASSFGEFDSPLHF. The CDR3 DNA is TGTGCCAGCAGCTTCGGGGAGTTCGATTCACCCCTCCACTTT.

The rearrangement joins TRBV4-3 to TRBJ2-1; 8 bases match TRBD2. J was trimmed by 1 base and V by 1 base; bases with no gene match: 9. This CDR3 spans 18 amino acids. Germline CDR1 LGHNA, CDR2 YSLEER. The CDR3 reads CASSQARGSGISYNEQFF. CDR3 sequence (DNA): TGCGCCAGCAGCCAAGCTCGAGGTAGCGGGATTTCCTACAATGAGCAGTTCTTC.

This clonotype turned up a few times. This chain joins TRBV7-9 and TRBJ2-1; no clear D. Germline loops: CDR1 SEHNR, CDR2 FQNEAQ (reference sequence). The ends were cut back, 0 bases at V and 5 bases at J, with 11 bases in the middle. This CDR3 comprises 15 residues. This CDR3 reads CASSLARDWDNEQFF. For the CDR3, the DNA is TGTGCCAGCAGCTTAGCAAGGGATTGGGACAATGAGCAGTTCTTC.

This clonotype was recorded a few times. V and J are TRBV3-1 and TRBJ1-1, with D unresolved. V lost 4 bases and J 6 bases, leaving 12 bases between the germline ends. CDR1 and CDR2 from the germline V gene are LGHDT and YNNKEL (reference sequence). CDR3 length equals 13 residues. The CDR3 sequence: CASSRKPYAEAFF. In DNA, the CDR3 is TGTGCCAGCAGCCGGAAACCTTACGCTGAAGCTTTCTTT.

This clonotype was seen a few times. The rearrangement links TRBV12-3 or TRBV12-4 to TRBJ2-1; no reliable D call. The CDR3 runs to 12 residues. V was trimmed by 2 bases and J by 9 bases, leaving 8 bases between them. The CDR3 spells CASSLSTSEQFF. The CDR3 coding sequence is TGTGCCAGCAGTTTATCGACGTCTGAGCAGTTCTTC.

The rearrangement joins TRBV25-1 to TRBJ1-6; unclear D gene. The ends were cut back, 3 bases at V and 6 bases at J, with 9 bases in the middle. CDR1 is MGHDK, CDR2 SYGVNS, per germline. This CDR3 region has 14 residues. The CDR3 loop is CASSDKGFNSPLHF. For the CDR3, the DNA is TGTGCCAGCAGTGATAAGGGATTTAATTCACCCCTCCACTTT. Full variable domain (missing parts from reference TRBV25-1 and TRBJ1-6): EADIYQTPRYLVIGTGKKITLECSQTMGHDKMYWYQQDPGMELHLIHYSYGVNSTEKGDLSSESTVSRIRTEHFPLTLESARPSHTSQYLCASSDKGFNSPLHFGNGTRLTVT.

Written as DNA, the CDR3 is TGTGCCAGCCGACTAGCGGGTTACAATGAGCAGTTCTTC. Encoded protein: CASRLAGYNEQFF. The chain is built from TRBV6-1 and TRBJ2-1; 10 bases line up with TRBD2. Germline V gene lookup returns CDR1 MNHNS and CDR2 SASEGT. V lost 8 bases, J lost 4 bases, and 2 bases stayed unmatched. The CDR3 is made up of 13 amino acids.

This clonotype has more than one count but fewer than ten. This chain uses TRBV6-2 or TRBV6-3 with TRBJ2-3, with 8 bases identical to TRBD1. The CDR3 covers 15 residues. J gave up 6 bases and V 5 bases, and 10 bases lay outside the gene matches. The germline CDR1 and CDR2 sequences are MNHEY and SVGEGT. CDR3 region: CASSPDRGVSDTQYF. The CDR3 DNA sequence: TGTGCCAGCAGTCCCGACAGGGGAGTGTCGGATACGCAGTATTTT.

This clonotype showed up just a few times. The chain is built from TRBV28 and TRBJ1-5; the D is unclear. This CDR3 spans 13 amino acids. The V and J ends lost 6 bases and 0 bases respectively, with 6 bases between them. Germline V gene data show CDR1 as MDHEN and CDR2 as SYDVKM. The DNA for the CDR3 is TGTGCCAGCAGGGGATTTAGCAATCAGCCCCAGCATTTT. It specifies CASRGFSNQPQHF. The entire variable domain, with the rest obtained from reference TRBV28 and TRBJ1-5, is as follows: DVKVTQSSRYLVKRTGEKVFLECVQDMDHENMFWYRQDPGLGLRLIYFSYDVKMKEKGDIPEGYSVSREKKERFSLILESASTNQTSMYLCASRGFSNQPQHFGDGTRLSIL.

This chain uses TRBV20-1 with TRBJ2-5; D not resolved. Germline CDR1 DFQATT, CDR2 SNEGSKA (reference sequence). V lost 8 bases, J lost 5 bases, and 24 bases lay in between. This CDR3 is built from 15 residues. The CDR3 region is CSTIGRRLTGETQYF. The CDR3 bases are TGCAGTACAATCGGCCGGCGCCTAACCGGGGAGACCCAGTACTTC.

This clonotype has ten or more counts. This sequence joins TRBV7-2 and TRBJ2-3; TRBD2 might be the D (6 bases). The CDR3 consists of 15 residues. Trimming shortened V by 4 bases and J by 2 bases, and 13 bases separated the two germline ends. Germline CDR1 reads SGHTA; CDR2 reads FQGNSA. The CDR3 sequence: CASSSTSTLTDTQYF. In DNA, the CDR3 is TGTGCCAGCAGCTCGACTAGTACCCTCACAGATACGCAGTATTTT.

This clonotype was observed many times. The rearrangement links TRBV25-1 to TRBJ1-1; unclear D gene. Trimming took off 3 bases at V and 6 bases at J, with 17 bases between the two ends. The CDR3 is 15 amino acids. Germline V gives CDR1 MGHDK, CDR2 SYGVNS. In DNA form, the CDR3 reads TGTGCCAGCAGTGATTCCGTCGACCGGAGGGCTGAAGCTTTCTTT. Translated, it gives CASSDSVDRRAEAFF. The full variable domain, in which reference TRBV25-1 and TRBJ1-1 provide the parts outside the CDR3, is EADIYQTPRYLVIGTGKKITLECSQTMGHDKMYWYQQDPGMELHLIHYSYGVNSTEKGDLSSESTVSRIRTEHFPLTLESARPSHTSQYLCASSDSVDRRAEAFFGQGTRLTVV.

V is TRBV5-1 and J is TRBJ1-1; TRBD1 might be the D (6 bases). Trimming took off 0 bases at V and 1 base at J, with 10 bases between the two ends. CDR1 SGHRS and CDR2 YFSETQ come from the germline V gene. This CDR3 contains 15 residues. The CDR3, as DNA: TGCGCCAGCAGCTTGGGGACAGTAGCGAACACTGAAGCTTTCTTT. Translated: CASSLGTVANTEAFF. Supplemented by reference TRBV5-1 and TRBJ1-1, the full variable domain reads KAGVTQTPRYLIKTRGQQVTLSCSPISGHRSVSWYQQTPGQGLQFLFEYFSETQRNKGNFPGRFSGRQFSNSRSEMNVSTLELGDSALYLCASSLGTVANTEAFFGQGTRLTVV.

The rearrangement joins TRBV10-3 to TRBJ1-4; TRBD1 agrees at 7 bases. V trimming: 3 bases; J trimming: 4 bases; junction bases outside the gene matches: 5. CDR1 and CDR2 from the germline V gene are ENHRY and SYGVKD. This CDR3 has 15 residues. The CDR3 DNA reads as TGTGCCATCAGTGACCAGGGGGGGCGTAATGAAAAACTGTTTTTT. Translating it yields CAISDQGGRNEKLFF.

Only a few counts were recorded for this clonotype. V usage is TRBV14 and J usage is TRBJ1-3; D remains ambiguous. The CDR3 runs 15 residues. The ends were cut back, 0 bases at V and 5 bases at J, with 11 bases in the middle. Germline assignment: CDR1 SGHDN and CDR2 FVKESK. CDR3 nucleotide sequence: TGTGCCAGCAGCCAAGATATAACAGCACGAAACACCATATATTTT. Translating it yields CASSQDITARNTIYF.